These 9 T cell receptor beta chains share one sample of origin, sequenced in a study of blood T cell repertoires in COVID-19. Data came from immunoSEQ multiplex PCR; TCRdb stores just in-frame clones and leaves some out. The sample gives 90,000 to 120,000 clones, roughly 80% of which show up once; over 4% is in the top ten. Sequencing was done on a sample of peripheral blood. The source is a human donor in a cohort sampled during active COVID-19.

The V gene is TRBV18, the J gene TRBJ1-1; no clear D. The CDR3 spans 15 residues. The germline CDR1 and CDR2 sequences are KGHSH and LQKENI. V lost 0 bases and J 1 base, leaving 9 bases between the germline ends. CDR3 sequence reads: CASSPPSGGNTEAFF. CDR3 coding DNA: TGTGCCAGCTCACCACCATCTGGAGGGAACACTGAAGCTTTCTTT.

The V and J genes are TRBV7-3 and TRBJ2-3; 9 bases match TRBD1. Germline CDR1 is SGHTA and CDR2 is FQGTGA. The CDR3 extends over 15 amino acids. Losses at the gene ends were 2 bases for V and 5 bases for J; bases not matched to a gene: 5. The CDR3 is CASSLGGQGIDTQYF. For the CDR3, the DNA is TGTGCCAGCAGCTTAGGGGGACAGGGAATAGATACGCAGTATTTT.

The V call is TRBV6-1, the J call TRBJ1-5, with a tentative D call TRBD1 (6 bases). CDR1 and CDR2 from the germline V gene are MNHNS and SASEGT. V was trimmed by 4 bases and J by 0 bases, leaving 13 bases between them. This CDR3 has 16 residues. For the CDR3, the DNA is TGTGCCAGCAGTGGGACAGCTTTTAATAGCAATCAGCCCCAGCATTTT. It is translated as CASSGTAFNSNQPQHF.

The V and J genes are TRBV24-1 and TRBJ2-3; the match to TRBD1 covers 8 bases. Germline V gene lookup returns CDR1 KGHDR and CDR2 SFDVKD. V shed 4 bases and J 3 bases; nucleotides not matched to a gene: 5. CDR3 length: 15 residues. The CDR3 sequence is CATSEGQDFTDTQYF. DNA for the CDR3: TGTGCCACCAGTGAGGGACAGGATTTTACAGATACGCAGTATTTT.

The V call is TRBV15, the J call TRBJ1-1; D is undetermined. This CDR3 contains 12 residues. Germline values: CDR1 LNHNV, CDR2 YYDKDF (reference sequence). Trimming cost V 4 bases and J 2 bases, with 5 bases left between them. The CDR3 loop is CATSNYNTEAFF. The CDR3 coding sequence is TGTGCCACCAGCAACTACAACACTGAAGCTTTCTTT.

V and J are TRBV18 and TRBJ2-3, with unresolved D. The CDR3 extends over 14 amino acids. V lost 3 bases, J lost 6 bases, and 13 bases lay in between. The germline CDR1 and CDR2 sequences are KGHSH and LQKENI. In DNA, the CDR3 is TGTGCCAGCTCACCGGCCTCTTTCGGGGATACGCAGTATTTT. It encodes CASSPASFGDTQYF. Complete variable domain (other parts from reference TRBV18 and TRBJ2-3): NAGVMQNPRHLVRRRGQEARLRCSPMKGHSHVYWYRQLPEEGLKFMVYLQKENIIDESGMPKERFSAEFPKEGPSILRIQQVVRGDSAAYFCASSPASFGDTQYFGPGTRLTVL.

This chain joins TRBV7-2 and TRBJ2-5; TRBD2 matches at 12 bases. Germline loops: CDR1 SGHTA, CDR2 FQGNSA. V was clipped by 5 bases and J by 6 bases; unmatched bases: 7. This CDR3 is 15 amino acids long. CDR3 loop: CASSLTSGSLKTQYF. CDR3 nucleotide sequence: TGTGCCAGCAGCCTGACTAGCGGGAGCTTGAAGACCCAGTACTTC.

This clone has only a few counts. The J gene is TRBJ1-1, the V gene TRBV4-1, with no clear D. The CDR3 has 16 amino acids. Trimming shortened V by 2 bases and J by 0 bases, and 13 bases separated the two germline ends. Germline CDR1 is MGHRA and CDR2 is YSYEKL. For the CDR3, the DNA is TGCGCCAGCAGCCAACCTCGACAAAGGATGAACACTGAAGCTTTCTTT. This codes for CASSQPRQRMNTEAFF.

The chain combines TRBV28 with TRBJ1-2; possible D gene TRBD1, 6 bases. CDR1 and CDR2 (germline): MDHEN, SYDVKM. Trimming stripped 3 bases from V and 4 bases from J, with 18 bases between. The CDR3 has 16 residues. The CDR3 DNA is TGTGCCAGCAGTTTGTCGGGGGGGGCGAATGGCTATGGCTACACCTTC. Translation gives CASSLSGGANGYGYTF.